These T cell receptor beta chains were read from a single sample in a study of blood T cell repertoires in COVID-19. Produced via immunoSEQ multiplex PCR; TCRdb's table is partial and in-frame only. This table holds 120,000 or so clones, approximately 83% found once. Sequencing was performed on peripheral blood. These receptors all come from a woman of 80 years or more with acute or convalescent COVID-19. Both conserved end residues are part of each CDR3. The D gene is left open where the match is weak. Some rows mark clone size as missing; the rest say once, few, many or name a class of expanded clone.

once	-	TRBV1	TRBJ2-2	TGCACCAGCAAGTGGAGGGAGACGAGGGTGGAGCTGTTTTTT	CTSKWRETRVELFF
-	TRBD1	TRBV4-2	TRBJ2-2	TGTGCCAGCAGCCTTCGACAGGGGGCTGTCACCGGGGAGCTGTTTTTT	CASSLRQGAVTGELFF
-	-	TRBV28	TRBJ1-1	TGTGCCAGCAACAGGGTGGGTGCGCGGAACACTGAAGCTTTCTTT	CASNRVGARNTEAFF
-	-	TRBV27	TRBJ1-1	TGTGCCAGCAGTTCCGGGGGGCACACTGAAGCTTTCTTT	CASSSGGHTEAFF
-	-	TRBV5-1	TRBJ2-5	TGCGCCAGCGCCGGAGAGACCCAGTACTTC	CASAGETQYF
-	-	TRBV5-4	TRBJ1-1	TGTGCCAGCAGCTTGGGGCGGGAGAACACTGAAGCTTTCTTT	CASSLGRENTEAFF
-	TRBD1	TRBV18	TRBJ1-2	TGTGCCAGCTCACCTGGGACAGCCGCCGATAACTATGGCTACACCTTC	CASSPGTAADNYGYTF
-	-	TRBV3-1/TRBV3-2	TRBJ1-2	TGTGCCAGCAGCCATTTACAAGGCGCGGGAGTTGGCGGCTACACCTTC	CASSHLQGAGVGGYTF
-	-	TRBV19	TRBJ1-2	TGTGCCACCGAATGGGGCCGCTATGGCTACACCTTC	CATEWGRYGYTF
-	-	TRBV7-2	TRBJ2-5	TGTGCCAGCAGCCTCCGGGGGACCCAGTACTTC	CASSLRGTQYF
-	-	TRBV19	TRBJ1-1	TGTGCCAGTAGTATCCACAGCCCGAACACTGAAGCTTTCTTT	CASSIHSPNTEAFF
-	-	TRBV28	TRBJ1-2	TGTGCCAGCAGTTTATCGGGGTTCGGCGGCTACACCTTC	CASSLSGFGGYTF
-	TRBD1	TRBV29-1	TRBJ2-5	TGCAGCGTAGGGGGCTCAAACGGGGTGGAGACCCAGTACTTC	CSVGGSNGVETQYF
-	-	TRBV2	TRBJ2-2	TGTGCCAGCGGTGGAGTCACCGAGAACACCGGGGAGCTGTTTTTT	CASGGVTENTGELFF
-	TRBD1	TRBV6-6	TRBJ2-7	TGTGCCAGCAGTTCAGGACAGGGGCTCCACGAGCAGTACTTC	CASSSGQGLHEQYF
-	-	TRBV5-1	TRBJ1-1	TGCGCCAGCAGCTTGTTGGGGGCCAACACTGAAGCTTTCTTT	CASSLLGANTEAFF
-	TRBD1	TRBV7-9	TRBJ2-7	TGTGCCAGCAGTCGGACAGGGTGGGACGAGCAGTACTTC	CASSRTGWDEQYF
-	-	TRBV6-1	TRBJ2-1	TGTGCCAGCAGTGACAGGGCAGGGTCCTCCTACAATGAGCAGTTCTTC	CASSDRAGSSYNEQFF
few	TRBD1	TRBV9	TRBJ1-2	TGTGCCAGCAGCGATGGACAGGGGAGCGGCTACACCTTC	CASSDGQGSGYTF
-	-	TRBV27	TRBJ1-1	TGTGCCAGCAGTTGGGGGAGGGGTTCCACTGAAGCTTTCTTT	CASSWGRGSTEAFF
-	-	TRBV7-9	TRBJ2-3	TGTGCCAGCAGCTTAGCGTACCCGGGGGATACGCAGTATTTT	CASSLAYPGDTQYF
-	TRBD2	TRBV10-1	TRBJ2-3	TGCGCCAGCAGTGAGGGACTAGCGGGGATCACAGATACGCAGTATTTT	CASSEGLAGITDTQYF
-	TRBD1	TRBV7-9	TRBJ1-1	TGTGCCAGCAGCTCGCAGGACAGGGGAAATGAAGCTTTCTTT	CASSSQDRGNEAFF
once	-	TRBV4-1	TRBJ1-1	TGCGCCAGCAGCCAGGGGGGGAACACTGAAGCTTTCTTT	CASSQGGNTEAFF
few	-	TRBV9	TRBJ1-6	TGTGCCAGCAGCGTAGGAGATTCACCCCTCCACTTT	CASSVGDSPLHF
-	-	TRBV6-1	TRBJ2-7	TGTGCCAGCAGTGAACAGATCAGCTCCTACGAGCAGTACTTC	CASSEQISSYEQYF
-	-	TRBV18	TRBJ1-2	TGTGCCAGCTCACCACCGGGATTGGGAGAGCCCCTTAACTATGGCTACACCTTC	CASSPPGLGEPLNYGYTF
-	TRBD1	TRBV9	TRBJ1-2	TGTGCCAGCAGCGTAGCCCAGGACAGGGTCTATGGCTACACCTTC	CASSVAQDRVYGYTF
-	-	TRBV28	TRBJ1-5	TGTGCCAGCTCCGTGGGGGGGGTTCATCAGCCCCAGCATTTT	CASSVGGVHQPQHF
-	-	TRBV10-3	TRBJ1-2	TGTGCCATCACCAGGGAAAATAACTATGGCTACACCTTC	CAITRENNYGYTF
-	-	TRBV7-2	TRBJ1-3	TGTGCCAGCAGCTTAGCTCCGCGACAGAGACTTTACTCTGGAAACACCATATATTTT	CASSLAPRQRLYSGNTIYF
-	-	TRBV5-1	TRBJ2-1	TGCGCCAGCAGCCCGGGCTGGGAGGCCCTCAATGAGCAGTTCTTC	CASSPGWEALNEQFF
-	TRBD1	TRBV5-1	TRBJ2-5	TGCGCCAGCAGCCCGGGACAGCCGACGGAGACCCAGTACTTC	CASSPGQPTETQYF
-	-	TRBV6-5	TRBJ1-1	TGTGCCAGCAGTTACCAGGTGAACACTGAAGCTTTCTTT	CASSYQVNTEAFF
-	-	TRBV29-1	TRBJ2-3	TGCAGCGTTGCGGGGGGGCAGGGGGACACAGATACGCAGTATTTT	CSVAGGQGDTDTQYF
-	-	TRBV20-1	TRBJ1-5	TGCAGTGCCAGCGCGGGTCAGCCCCAGCATTTT	CSASAGQPQHF
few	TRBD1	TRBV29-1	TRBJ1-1	TGCAGCGTTGAAGATCTAGGTAGGGGGCTCCTTGAAGCTTTCTTT	CSVEDLGRGLLEAFF
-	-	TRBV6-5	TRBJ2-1	TGTGCCAGCAGTTACGCCCCACAGGCCTACAATGAGCAGTTCTTC	CASSYAPQAYNEQFF
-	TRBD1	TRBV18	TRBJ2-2	TGTGCCAGCTCGGGACAGGGTATCACCGGGGAGCTGTTTTTT	CASSGQGITGELFF
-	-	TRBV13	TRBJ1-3	TGTGCCAGCAGCTTAGGGTCCAGGGCGAGAAACACCATATATTTT	CASSLGSRARNTIYF
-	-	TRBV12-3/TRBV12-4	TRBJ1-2	TGTGCCAGCAGTCAAGGGGTTGGCTATGGCTACACCTTC	CASSQGVGYGYTF
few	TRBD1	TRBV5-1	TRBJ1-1	TGCGCCAGCAGCGTACAGGGGATGAACACTGAAGCTTTCTTT	CASSVQGMNTEAFF
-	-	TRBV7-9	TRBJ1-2	TGTGCCAGCAGCTTTAGTACTAACTATGGCTACACCTTC	CASSFSTNYGYTF
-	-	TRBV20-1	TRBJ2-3	TGCAGTGCTAGACGGGCAGATACGCAGTATTTT	CSARRADTQYF
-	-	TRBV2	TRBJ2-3	TGTGCCAGCAGTGAAGCGCGACACCCAGATACGCAGTATTTT	CASSEARHPDTQYF
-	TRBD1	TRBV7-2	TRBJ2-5	TGTGCCAGCAGTTCGGACAGGGGGCGCGGAGAGACCCAGTACTTC	CASSSDRGRGETQYF